The clone carrying this T cell receptor beta chain has only one observation. Its antigen remains unknown. From the roughly 120-subject validation cohort, which was separate from the roughly 620-subject first cohort, the donors were drawn. The data stem from a study of cytomegalovirus exposure and HLA in healthy donors. Assay: immunoSEQ multiplex PCR; the TCRdb copy retains only in-frame clones and omits some. Of some 210,000 clones in the sample, less than 90% are singletons; the top ten hold around 5.5%. Study results and caveats: The study designated 150 or so TCR beta chains cytomegalovirus-associated. A later analysis found first-cohort TCR clusters tended to co-occur in the 90 to 150 validation repertoires.

The germline V gene has CDR1 SEHNR and CDR2 FQNEAQ (reference sequence). V was pared by 7 bases and J by 5 bases, with 20 bases between. CDR3 length: 16 amino acids. The chain carries TRBV7-9 and TRBJ2-2; the D gene is possibly TRBD1 (6 bases). The sequence derives from a woman aged 18 to 35 in good health and CMV-seronegative. Sequencing was done on a sample of PBMCs. This CDR3 reads CASNPADGQGTGELFF. The CDR3 region has the DNA TGTGCCAGCAACCCCGCGGATGGCCAGGGGACCGGGGAGCTGTTTTTT. Looking up the rest from reference TRBV7-9 and TRBJ2-2 gives the full variable domain: DTGVSQNPRHKITKRGQNVTFRCDPISEHNRLYWYRQTLGQGPEFLTYFQNEAQLEKSRLLSDRFSAERPKGSFSTLEIQRTEQGDSAMYLCASNPADGQGTGELFFGEGSRLTVL.